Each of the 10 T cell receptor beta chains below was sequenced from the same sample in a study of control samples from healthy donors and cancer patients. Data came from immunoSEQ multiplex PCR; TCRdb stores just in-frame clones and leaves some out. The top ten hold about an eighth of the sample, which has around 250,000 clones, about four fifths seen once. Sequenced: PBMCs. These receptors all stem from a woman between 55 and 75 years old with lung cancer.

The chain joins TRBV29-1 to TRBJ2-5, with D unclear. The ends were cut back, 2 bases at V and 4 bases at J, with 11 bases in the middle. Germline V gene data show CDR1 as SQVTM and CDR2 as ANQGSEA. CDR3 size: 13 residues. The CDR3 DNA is TGCAGCGTTGAAACACACGCCAGAGAGACCCAGTACTTC. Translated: CSVETHARETQYF.

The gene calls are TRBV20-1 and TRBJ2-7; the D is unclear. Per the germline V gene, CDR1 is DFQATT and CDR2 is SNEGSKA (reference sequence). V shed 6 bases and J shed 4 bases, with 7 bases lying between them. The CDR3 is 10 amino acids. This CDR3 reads CSAQRYEQYF. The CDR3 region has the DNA TGCAGTGCCCAACGATACGAGCAGTACTTC.

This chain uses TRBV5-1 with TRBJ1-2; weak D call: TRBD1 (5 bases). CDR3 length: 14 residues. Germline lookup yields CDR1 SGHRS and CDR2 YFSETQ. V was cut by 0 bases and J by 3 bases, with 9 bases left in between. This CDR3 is CASSLAREDYGYTF. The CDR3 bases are TGCGCCAGCAGCTTGGCCAGGGAGGACTATGGCTACACCTTC.

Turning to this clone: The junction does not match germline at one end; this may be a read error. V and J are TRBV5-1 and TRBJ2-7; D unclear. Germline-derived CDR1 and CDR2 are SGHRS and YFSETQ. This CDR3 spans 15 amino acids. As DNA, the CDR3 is TGCGCCAGCAGCTTGGGGGTCACAACCACTTACGAGCAGTGCTTC. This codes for CASSLGVTTTYEQCF.

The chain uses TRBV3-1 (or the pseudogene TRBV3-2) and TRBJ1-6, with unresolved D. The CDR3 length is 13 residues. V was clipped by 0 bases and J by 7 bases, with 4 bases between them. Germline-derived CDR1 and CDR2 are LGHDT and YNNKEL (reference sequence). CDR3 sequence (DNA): TGTGCCAGCAGCCAAGAGATGAATTCACCCCTCCACTTT. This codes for CASSQEMNSPLHF.

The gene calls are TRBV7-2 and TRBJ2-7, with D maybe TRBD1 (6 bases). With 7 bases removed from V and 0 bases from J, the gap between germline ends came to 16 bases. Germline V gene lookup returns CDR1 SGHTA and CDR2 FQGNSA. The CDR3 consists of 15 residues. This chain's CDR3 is CASTHSRGGSYEQYF. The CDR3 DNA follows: TGTGCCAGCACCCATTCCAGGGGTGGCTCCTACGAGCAGTACTTC.

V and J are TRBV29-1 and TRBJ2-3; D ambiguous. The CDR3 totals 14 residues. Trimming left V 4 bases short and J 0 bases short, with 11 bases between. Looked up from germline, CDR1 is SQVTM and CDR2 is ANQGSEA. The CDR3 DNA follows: TGCAGCGTTGCACTGACTGTGAGCACAGATACGCAGTATTTT. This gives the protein CSVALTVSTDTQYF.

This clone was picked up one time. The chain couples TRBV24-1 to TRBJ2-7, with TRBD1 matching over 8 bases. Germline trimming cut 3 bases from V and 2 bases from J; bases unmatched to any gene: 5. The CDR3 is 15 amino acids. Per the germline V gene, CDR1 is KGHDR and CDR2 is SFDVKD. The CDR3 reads CATSDARQGTYEQYF. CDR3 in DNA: TGTGCCACCAGTGATGCCCGACAGGGGACCTACGAGCAGTACTTC.

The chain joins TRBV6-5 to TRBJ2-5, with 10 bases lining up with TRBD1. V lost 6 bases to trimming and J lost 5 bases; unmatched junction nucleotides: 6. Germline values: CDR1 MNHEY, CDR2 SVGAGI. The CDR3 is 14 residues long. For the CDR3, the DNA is TGTGCCAGCAGGGTGGGACAGGGGATGGAGACCCAGTACTTC. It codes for CASRVGQGMETQYF.

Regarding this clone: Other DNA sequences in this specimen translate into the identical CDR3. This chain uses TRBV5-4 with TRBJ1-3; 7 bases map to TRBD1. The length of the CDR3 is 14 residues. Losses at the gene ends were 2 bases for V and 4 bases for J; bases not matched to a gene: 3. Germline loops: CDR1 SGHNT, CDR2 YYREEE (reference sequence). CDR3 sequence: CASSLQGQGNTIYF. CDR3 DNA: TGTGCCAGCAGCTTACAGGGGCAAGGAAACACCATATATTTT.